What follows are 8 T cell receptor beta chains derived from one specimen sequenced in a study of CD4+ T cells in melanoma (dated by TCRdb to 2021 to 2024). Libraries were prepared through the immunoSEQ multiplex PCR assay. TCRdb carries this immuneACCESS record with in-frame sequences only. Its versions omit some clonotypes, under half of them owing to an unresolved V gene in the studies checked, with the rest unexplained. This sample holds roughly 54,000 clones; roughly 89% were observed only once. The ten largest clones add up to 12% of the sample. Sequencing input: peripheral blood. These receptors were collected from a human donor with melanoma.

The DNA of the CDR3 is TGTGCCAGCAGCACCCAGTCCCAGGGGAACTATGGCTACACCTTC. Translated: CASSTQSQGNYGYTF. The chain links TRBV9 to TRBJ1-2, with D perhaps matching TRBD1 (6 bases). The CDR3 extends over 15 amino acids. Trimming left V 4 bases short and J 2 bases short, with 15 bases between. Germline V gene lookup returns CDR1 SGDLS and CDR2 YYNGEE. Full variable domain (remainder filled in from reference TRBV9 and TRBJ1-2): DSGVTQTPKHLITATGQRVTLRCSPRSGDLSVYWYQQSLDQGLQFLIQYYNGEERAKGNILERFSAQQFPDLHSELNLSSLELGDSALYFCASSTQSQGNYGYTFGSGTRLTVV.

This clone was counted once. J is TRBJ2-1 and V is TRBV6-1; 13 bases align to TRBD2. Trimming at V came to 5 bases and at J to 8 bases, leaving 6 bases not matched to a gene. Germline CDR1 is MNHNS and CDR2 is SASEGT. The CDR3 spans 15 residues. The CDR3 sequence is CASSPLAGGPDEQFF. In nucleotides, the CDR3 is TGTGCCAGCAGTCCACTAGCGGGGGGGCCCGATGAGCAGTTCTTC.

V usage is TRBV7-9 and J usage is TRBJ2-7; the D gene is possibly TRBD2 (5 bases). V was cut by 3 bases and J by 3 bases, with 9 bases left in between. CDR3 length equals 13 residues. CDR1 and CDR2 from the germline V gene are SEHNR and FQNEAQ (reference sequence). In DNA form, the CDR3 reads TGTGCCAGCAGCTTTGTCGGGGACTACGAGCAGTACTTC. Its translation: CASSFVGDYEQYF. Using reference TRBV7-9 and TRBJ2-7 for the parts outside the CDR3, the full variable domain is DTGVSQNPRHKITKRGQNVTFRCDPISEHNRLYWYRQTLGQGPEFLTYFQNEAQLEKSRLLSDRFSAERPKGSFSTLEIQRTEQGDSAMYLCASSFVGDYEQYFGPGTRLTVT.

The V gene is TRBV29-1, the J gene TRBJ1-1; D uncertain. The CDR3 runs to 13 residues. Germline CDR1 SQVTM, CDR2 ANQGSEA. V was trimmed by 4 bases and J by 5 bases, leaving 14 bases between them. In DNA, the CDR3 is TGCAGCGTTGCAAAGGAGGTTTGGACTGAAGCTTTCTTT. It encodes CSVAKEVWTEAFF.

This chain uses TRBV7-9 with TRBJ1-1; D possibly corresponds to TRBD1 (5 bases). This CDR3 is built from 17 residues. V lost 1 base and J 1 base, leaving 16 bases between the germline ends. In germline, CDR1 is SEHNR, CDR2 FQNEAQ (reference sequence). For the CDR3, the DNA is TGTGCCAGCAGCTTAGAGACAGCTAGGGGTTGGAACACTGAAGCTTTCTTT. Its protein product is CASSLETARGWNTEAFF.

Only one count was recorded for this clone. This chain uses TRBV27 with TRBJ2-1, with D tentatively TRBD1 (9 bases). The CDR3 contains 15 residues. V shed 5 bases and J shed 6 bases, with 17 bases lying between them. Germline V gives CDR1 MNHEY, CDR2 SMNVEV (reference sequence). In DNA, the CDR3 is TGTGCCAGCAGTCACAGGGGGCGGGGGGTCAATGAGCAGTTCTTC. It encodes CASSHRGRGVNEQFF.

This clone was picked up one time. The chain joins TRBV6-5 to TRBJ2-3, with unresolved D. The CDR3 is 12 amino acids. Trimming removed 6 bases at V and 7 bases at J, with 11 bases between. CDR1 is MNHEY and CDR2 is SVGAGI in the germline V gene. CDR3 loop: CASSQDQHTQYF. As DNA, the CDR3 is TGTGCCAGCAGCCAGGACCAACATACGCAGTATTTT.

This clone turned up a few times. The rearrangement uses TRBV18 and TRBJ1-3; D call uncertain. CDR3 length: 13 residues. Trimming took off 2 bases at V and 5 bases at J, with 7 bases between the two ends. CDR1 KGHSH and CDR2 LQKENI come from the germline V gene. The chain's CDR3 is CASSPDRRNTIYF. The CDR3 bases are TGTGCCAGCTCACCAGATCGCCGAAACACCATATATTTT.